This entry lists 19 T cell receptor beta chains sequenced from one sample in a study of blood T cell repertoires in COVID-19. The protocol was immunoSEQ multiplex PCR, while the TCRdb copy is restricted to in-frame clones and leaves out a portion. The table records about 190,000 clones, roughly 78% of them present only once. Sequencing was done on a sample of peripheral blood. Every receptor here comes from an elderly woman with active or convalescent COVID-19.

This chain links TRBV9 with TRBJ1-5; 10 positions match TRBD1. CDR3 size: 15 residues. CDR1 and CDR2 from the germline V gene are SGDLS and YYNGEE. J gave up 3 bases and V 3 bases, and 3 bases lay outside the gene matches. This chain's CDR3 is CASSGGQGFNQPQHF. CDR3 nucleotide sequence: TGTGCCAGCAGCGGGGGACAGGGGTTCAATCAGCCCCAGCATTTT.

This clone has only a few counts. The chain employs TRBV27 and TRBJ2-7, with TRBD1 matching 9 bases. V shed 3 bases, J shed 4 bases, and the junction held 4 bases outside the gene matches. The germline V gene encodes CDR1 MNHEY and CDR2 SMNVEV (reference sequence). The CDR3 consists of 14 residues. The CDR3 loop reads CASSFQQGAYEQYF. For the CDR3, the DNA is TGTGCCAGCAGTTTCCAACAGGGGGCATACGAGCAGTACTTC.

The genes are TRBV4-3 and TRBJ1-6, with TRBD1 identical over 8 bases. This CDR3 is 16 amino acids long. CDR1 LGHNA and CDR2 YSLEER come from the germline V gene. V lost 2 bases to trimming and J lost 10 bases; unmatched junction nucleotides: 10. In DNA, the CDR3 is TGCGCCAGCAGCCAATTTGGACAGGGAGAGAGATCACCCCTCCACTTT. Amino acid sequence: CASSQFGQGERSPLHF.

This clone came up once. This chain uses TRBV24-1 with TRBJ1-2, with TRBD1 as a possible D gene (5 bases). Trimming removed 3 bases from V and 8 bases from J, with 9 bases in between. The CDR3 has 12 residues. Germline CDR1 KGHDR, CDR2 SFDVKD. This CDR3 is CATSDPGLGYTF. The CDR3 region has the DNA TGTGCCACCAGTGATCCAGGGTTAGGCTACACCTTC.

V and J are TRBV30 and TRBJ2-3; 7 nucleotides line up with TRBD1. The CDR3 runs to 15 residues. Trimming at V came to 2 bases and at J to 2 bases, leaving 7 bases not matched to a gene. CDR1 GTSNPN and CDR2 SVGIG come from the germline V gene (reference sequence). The CDR3 coding sequence is TGTGCCTGGAGTCGGGACAGCCATTTCACAGATACGCAGTATTTT. Its protein is CAWSRDSHFTDTQYF.

The chain recombines TRBV5-1 with TRBJ2-5, with TRBD2 matching over 9 bases. CDR1 is SGHRS and CDR2 is YFSETQ in the germline V gene. The V gene end was trimmed by 4 bases and the J gene end by 1 base; junction bases not matched to a gene: 8. The CDR3 runs 16 residues. The CDR3, as DNA: TGCGCCAGCAGCGCTTCCGGGACTAGCAGCCAAGAGACCCAGTACTTC. Translation: CASSASGTSSQETQYF.

The rearrangement links TRBV7-2 to TRBJ2-1, with D unclear. Germline loops: CDR1 SGHTA, CDR2 FQGNSA. Trimming pared 6 bases from V and 9 bases from J, leaving 12 bases between. The CDR3 covers 12 residues. CDR3 sequence (DNA): TGTGCCAGCAGTCAGCTAGGATCTGAGCAGTTCTTC. This codes for CASSQLGSEQFF.

This clone was found a few times. The gene calls are TRBV19 and TRBJ1-2; the D is unclear. Germline lookup yields CDR1 LNHDA and CDR2 SQIVND (reference sequence). The CDR3 contains 12 residues. With 3 bases removed from V and 4 bases from J, the gap between germline ends came to 6 bases. The CDR3 DNA reads as TGTGCCAGTAGTATTCGAGGCTATGGCTACACCTTC. Protein sequence: CASSIRGYGYTF.

The chain recombines TRBV5-1 with TRBJ1-2; tentatively, D is TRBD1 (5 bases). V was cut by 1 base and J by 6 bases, with 13 bases left in between. Germline loops: CDR1 SGHRS, CDR2 YFSETQ. The CDR3 spans 14 residues. DNA of the CDR3: TGCGCCAGCAGCTTGCCCATAGGAGGGGATGGCTACACCTTC. Translation: CASSLPIGGDGYTF. The full variable domain, with the rest looked up from reference TRBV5-1 and TRBJ1-2, is KAGVTQTPRYLIKTRGQQVTLSCSPISGHRSVSWYQQTPGQGLQFLFEYFSETQRNKGNFPGRFSGRQFSNSRSEMNVSTLELGDSALYLCASSLPIGGDGYTFGSGTRLTVV.

The chain links TRBV3-1 (or the pseudogene TRBV3-2) to TRBJ2-1, with 8 bases aligning to TRBD2. V dropped 4 bases and J dropped 4; count of bases not matched to a gene: 6. The CDR3 contains 15 residues. Germline CDR1 and CDR2: LGHDT and YNNKEL (reference sequence). CDR3 region: CASSPEAGEYNEQFF. Written as DNA, the CDR3 is TGTGCCAGCAGCCCCGAAGCGGGGGAGTACAATGAGCAGTTCTTC.

This rearrangement joins TRBV5-4 to TRBJ2-1; D remains ambiguous. V lost 3 bases and J 2 bases, leaving 3 bases between the germline ends. Germline loops: CDR1 SGHNT, CDR2 YYREEE (reference sequence). CDR3 length: 12 residues. The chain's CDR3 is CASSYTYNEQFF. In DNA form, the CDR3 reads TGTGCCAGCAGCTATACCTACAATGAGCAGTTCTTC.

The chain uses TRBV7-2 and TRBJ1-3, with 7 bases lining up with TRBD1. This CDR3 spans 16 amino acids. Germline V gives CDR1 SGHTA, CDR2 FQGNSA. The V and J ends lost 0 bases and 4 bases, in that order; junction bases with no gene match: 6. This chain's CDR3 is CASSLAPGGSGNTIYF. CDR3 DNA: TGTGCCAGCAGCTTAGCTCCAGGGGGGTCCGGAAACACCATATATTTT.

The chain employs TRBV2 and TRBJ2-7, with D maybe TRBD1 (6 bases). Germline V lookup: CDR1 SNHLY, CDR2 FYNNEI. The length of the CDR3 is 13 residues. Trimming took 5 bases from V and 3 from J, leaving 11 bases between them. The CDR3 nucleotides are TGTGCCAGCAGTTCCGACAGGAACTACGAGCAGTACTTC. Translating gives CASSSDRNYEQYF. Full variable domain (outside the CDR3, taken from reference TRBV2 and TRBJ2-7): EPEVTQTPSHQVTQMGQEVILRCVPISNHLYFYWYRQILGQKVEFLVSFYNNEISEKSEIFDDQFSVERPDGSNFTLKIRSTKLEDSAMYFCASSSDRNYEQYFGPGTRLTVT.

The chain is built from TRBV27 and TRBJ1-5; 7 nucleotides match TRBD1. J gave up 7 bases and V 5 bases, and 8 bases lay outside the gene matches. Germline V gene lookup returns CDR1 MNHEY and CDR2 SMNVEV (reference sequence). The CDR3 runs 14 residues. DNA of the CDR3: TGTGCCAGCAGTACTCGACAGGGTGGGCAGCCCCAGCATTTT. This translates into CASSTRQGGQPQHF.

The CDR3 loop reads CASSVQSSTDTQYF. CDR3 coding DNA: TGTGCCAGCAGCGTGCAGTCTAGCACAGATACGCAGTATTTT. The chain carries TRBV9 and TRBJ2-3, with D unresolved. The CDR3 spans 14 residues. Germline V gene data show CDR1 as SGDLS and CDR2 as YYNGEE. Trimming left V 2 bases short and J 0 bases short, with 7 bases between.

CDR3 nucleotides: TGTGCCAGCAGTTCACTGACTAGCGGGGGGGCGGGCACAGATACGCAGTATTTT. Translating gives CASSSLTSGGAGTDTQYF. The chain links TRBV28 to TRBJ2-3; 14 positions match TRBD2. The germline CDR1 and CDR2 sequences are MDHEN and SYDVKM. J gave up 1 base and V 4 bases, and 7 bases lay outside the gene matches. The CDR3 contains 18 residues.

V is TRBV25-1 and J is TRBJ1-4; maybe TRBD1 (6 bases). Germline assignment: CDR1 MGHDK and CDR2 SYGVNS. V was pared by 0 bases and J by 3 bases, with 11 bases between. The length of the CDR3 is 16 residues. The CDR3 sequence is CASSEYRGGSNEKLFF. In DNA form, the CDR3 reads TGTGCCAGCAGTGAATATAGGGGGGGGTCTAATGAAAAACTGTTTTTT.

The rearrangement uses TRBV5-4 and TRBJ2-3; TRBD2 aligns across 14 bases. Germline V gives CDR1 SGHNT, CDR2 YYREEE (reference sequence). The CDR3 spans 16 residues. The junction had 5 bases not matched to a gene; V was cut back by 4 bases and J by 4 bases. The CDR3: CASSTRLAGGADTQYF. The CDR3 DNA sequence: TGTGCCAGCAGCACACGACTAGCGGGGGGGGCAGATACGCAGTATTTT.

The V and J genes are TRBV29-1 and TRBJ2-2, with 8 bases identical to TRBD1. Trimming took 6 bases from V and 7 from J; bases not matched to a gene: 7. Germline CDR1 is SQVTM and CDR2 is ANQGSEA. The CDR3 contains 13 residues. The CDR3 reads CSVQGVASGELFF. In DNA form, the CDR3 reads TGCAGCGTACAGGGGGTTGCGAGCGGGGAGCTGTTTTTT.